One and the same sample provided the 8 T cell receptor beta chains below, sequenced in a study of cytomegalovirus exposure and HLA in healthy donors. The PCR contained 60 Vbeta and 13 Jbeta primers. Produced via immunoSEQ multiplex PCR; TCRdb's table is partial and in-frame only. Seen here are 85,000 to 95,000 clones, roughly three fifths observed once, and the top ten hold 6% to 6.5%. The sample was PBMCs. Receptor source: a woman in her 30s in good health and CMV-seronegative.

This clone has just a few counts. CDR3 coding DNA: TGTGCCAGCAGCTTGTCGGGAAGGGTAGATCAGCCCCAGCATTTT. Translating gives CASSLSGRVDQPQHF. The chain recombines TRBV5-6 with TRBJ1-5; D remains ambiguous. Per germline, CDR1 SGHDT and CDR2 YYEEEE. V was pared by 1 base and J by 5 bases, with 13 bases between. The CDR3 sequence is 15 residues long.

This clone was recorded a few times. The chain has TRBV19 and TRBJ1-6; 8 nucleotides agree with TRBD1. J was trimmed by 14 bases and V by 7 bases; bases with no gene match: 7. Germline V gene data show CDR1 as LNHDA and CDR2 as SQIVND (reference sequence). The CDR3 length is 12 residues. CDR3 DNA: TGTGCCAGTAAAGGGACAGGTCTAGCCCTCCACTTT. Encoded protein: CASKGTGLALHF.

CDR3 coding DNA: TGTGCCACCAGCCTACCCGCCGACAGGCCTGAAAAACTGTTTTTT. Its translation: CATSLPADRPEKLFF. V and J are TRBV15 and TRBJ1-4; possible D gene TRBD1, 6 bases. V shed 5 bases and J shed 7 bases, with 17 bases lying between them. Per germline, CDR1 LNHNV and CDR2 YYDKDF (reference sequence). CDR3 length: 15 residues.

J is TRBJ2-2 and V is TRBV7-2; possibly TRBD2 for D (5 bases). Trimming took 4 bases from V and 5 from J, leaving 20 bases between them. The CDR3 contains 17 residues. Germline CDR1 and CDR2: SGHTA and FQGNSA. DNA of the CDR3: TGTGCCAGCAGCTCCCTAGCCGGCCTTTTCTCTACCGGGGAGCTGTTTTTT. Translating it yields CASSSLAGLFSTGELFF.

This rearrangement joins TRBV7-9 to TRBJ1-2; maybe TRBD1 (6 bases). V dropped 4 bases and J dropped 7 bases, with 13 bases sitting between them. Germline-derived CDR1 and CDR2 are SEHNR and FQNEAQ (reference sequence). The CDR3 spans 13 residues. This CDR3 reads CASSSEQGSGYTF. The CDR3 nucleotides are TGTGCCAGCAGCTCGGAACAGGGAAGTGGCTACACCTTC.

This clone was picked up a small number of times. The rearrangement joins TRBV7-9 to TRBJ1-2; D not resolved. Germline V gene lookup returns CDR1 SEHNR and CDR2 FQNEAQ (reference sequence). This CDR3 is 10 amino acids long. V lost 4 bases and J 10 bases, leaving 7 bases between the germline ends. CDR3 sequence reads: CASSSNFYTF. CDR3 bases: TGTGCCAGCAGCTCCAATTTCTACACCTTC.

The chain links TRBV7-9 to TRBJ1-2, with 8 bases lining up with TRBD1. CDR1 SEHNR and CDR2 FQNEAQ come from the germline V gene (reference sequence). Trimming cost V 1 base and J 7 bases; bases outside gene matches: 14. The CDR3 runs 17 residues. The CDR3 region has the DNA TGTGCCAGCAGCTTAGGGGTCTTGGCAGGGGGCATCGGTGGCTACACCTTC. Protein product: CASSLGVLAGGIGGYTF.

In its sample, this clone was seen a few times. The chain joins TRBV4-3 to TRBJ1-2; 8 bases line up with TRBD1. Germline V CDR1 and CDR2: LGHNA, YSLEER. The CDR3 has 15 amino acids. Trimming took 1 base from V and 4 from J; bases not matched to a gene: 5. The CDR3 region has the DNA TGCGCCAGCAGCCAAGGTCCAGGGGGCGGCTATGGCTACACCTTC. Encoded protein: CASSQGPGGGYGYTF.